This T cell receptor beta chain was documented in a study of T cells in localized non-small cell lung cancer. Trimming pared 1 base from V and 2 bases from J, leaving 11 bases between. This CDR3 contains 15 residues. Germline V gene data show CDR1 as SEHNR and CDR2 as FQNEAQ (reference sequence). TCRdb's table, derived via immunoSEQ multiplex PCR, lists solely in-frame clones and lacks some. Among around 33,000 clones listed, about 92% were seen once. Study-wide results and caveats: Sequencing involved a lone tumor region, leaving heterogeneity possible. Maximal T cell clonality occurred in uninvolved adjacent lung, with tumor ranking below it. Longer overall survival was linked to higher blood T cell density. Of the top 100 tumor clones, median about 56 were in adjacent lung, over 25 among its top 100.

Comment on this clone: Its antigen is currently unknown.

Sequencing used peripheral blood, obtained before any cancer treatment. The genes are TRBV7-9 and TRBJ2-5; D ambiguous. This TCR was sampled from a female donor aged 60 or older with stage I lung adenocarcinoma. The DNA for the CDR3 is TGTGCCAGCAGCTTAGTGCTGGGCGAACAAGAGACCCAGTACTTC. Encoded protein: CASSLVLGEQETQYF.